This T cell receptor beta chain derives from a study of cytomegalovirus exposure and HLA in healthy donors. Findings and caveats of the study: The only immune exposure information that was available was CMV serostatus. A prior analysis recorded that most TCR beta V segments were productive about 90% or about 30% of the time. Cytomegalovirus association was listed for about 180 TCR beta chains. Likely technical artifact: a cluster of highly shared sequence variants.

In regard to this clone: What it binds is not known.

CDR3 length: 14 residues. Germline lookup yields CDR1 SGHDT and CDR2 YYEEEE. V lost 3 bases and J lost 0; bases outside the gene matches: 2. With 60 Vbeta and 13 Jbeta primers, the PCR was carried out. Some clones are missing from TCRdb's copy, which holds only in-frame ones; the method was immunoSEQ multiplex PCR. This table has 200,000 or so clones, roughly 88% appearing once. The rearrangement joins TRBV5-6 to TRBJ2-5, with 7 bases lining up with TRBD1. The sequence derives from a boy younger than 10 in good health and CMV-seronegative. Sequencing used PBMCs. The CDR3 sequence: CASSSGQYQETQYF. The CDR3 coding sequence is TGTGCCAGCAGCTCGGGACAGTACCAAGAGACCCAGTACTTC.